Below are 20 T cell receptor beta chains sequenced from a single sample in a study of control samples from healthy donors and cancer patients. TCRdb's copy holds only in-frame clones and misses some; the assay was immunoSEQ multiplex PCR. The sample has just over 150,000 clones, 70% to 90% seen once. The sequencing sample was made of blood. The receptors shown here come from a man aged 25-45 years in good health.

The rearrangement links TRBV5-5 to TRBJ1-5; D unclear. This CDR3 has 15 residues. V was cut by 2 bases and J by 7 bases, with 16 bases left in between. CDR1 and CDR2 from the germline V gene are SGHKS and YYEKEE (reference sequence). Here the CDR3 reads CASSLSNPRAQPQHF. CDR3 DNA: TGTGCCAGCAGCTTATCGAATCCCCGGGCCCAGCCCCAGCATTTT. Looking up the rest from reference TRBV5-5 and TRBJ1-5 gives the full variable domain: DAGVTQSPTHLIKTRGQQVTLRCSPISGHKSVSWYQQVLGQGPQFIFQYYEKEERGRGNFPDRFSARQFPNYSSELNVNALLLGDSALYLCASSLSNPRAQPQHFGDGTRLSIL.

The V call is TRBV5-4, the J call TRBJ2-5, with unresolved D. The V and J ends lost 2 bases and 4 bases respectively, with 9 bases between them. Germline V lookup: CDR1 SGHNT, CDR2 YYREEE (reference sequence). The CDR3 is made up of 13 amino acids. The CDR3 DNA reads TGTGCCAGCAGCTTAACTGTATCAGAGACCCAGTACTTC. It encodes CASSLTVSETQYF. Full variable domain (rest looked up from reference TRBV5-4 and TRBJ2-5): ETGVTQSPTHLIKTRGQQVTLRCSSQSGHNTVSWYQQALGQGPQFIFQYYREEENGRGNFPPRFSGLQFPNYSSELNVNALELDDSALYLCASSLTVSETQYFGPGTRLLVL.

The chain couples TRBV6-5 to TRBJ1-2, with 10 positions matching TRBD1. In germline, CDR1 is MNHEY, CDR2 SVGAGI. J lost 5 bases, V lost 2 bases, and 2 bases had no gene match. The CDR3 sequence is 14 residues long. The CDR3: CASSYRDRGYGYTF. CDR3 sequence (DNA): TGTGCCAGCAGTTACCGGGACAGGGGTTATGGCTACACCTTC.

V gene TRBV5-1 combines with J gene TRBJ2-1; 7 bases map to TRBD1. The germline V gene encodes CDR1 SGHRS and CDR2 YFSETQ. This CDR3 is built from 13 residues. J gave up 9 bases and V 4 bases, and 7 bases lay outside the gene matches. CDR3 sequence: CASSAEGAGEQFF. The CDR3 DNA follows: TGCGCCAGCAGCGCCGAGGGGGCGGGTGAGCAGTTCTTC.

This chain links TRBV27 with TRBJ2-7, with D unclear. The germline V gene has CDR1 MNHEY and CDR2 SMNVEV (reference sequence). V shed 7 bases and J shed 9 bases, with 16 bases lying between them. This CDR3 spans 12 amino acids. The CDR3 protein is CASISRLGGQYF. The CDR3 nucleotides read TGTGCCAGCATCTCCCGACTCGGCGGGCAGTACTTC.

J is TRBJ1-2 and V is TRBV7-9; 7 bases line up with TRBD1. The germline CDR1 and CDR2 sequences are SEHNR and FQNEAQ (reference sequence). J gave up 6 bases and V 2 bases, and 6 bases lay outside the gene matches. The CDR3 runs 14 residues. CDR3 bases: TGTGCCAGCAGCTTAACCGGACAGGCGGATGGCTACACCTTC. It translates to CASSLTGQADGYTF.

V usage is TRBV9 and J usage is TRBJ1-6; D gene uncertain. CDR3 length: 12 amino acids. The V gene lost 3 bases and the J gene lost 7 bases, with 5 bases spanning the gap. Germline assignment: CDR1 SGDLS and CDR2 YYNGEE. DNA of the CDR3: TGTGCCAGCAGCGACGGGAATTCACCCCTCCACTTT. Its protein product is CASSDGNSPLHF.

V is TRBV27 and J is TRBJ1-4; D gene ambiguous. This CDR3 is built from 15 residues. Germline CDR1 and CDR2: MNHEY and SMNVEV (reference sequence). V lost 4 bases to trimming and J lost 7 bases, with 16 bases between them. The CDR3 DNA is TGTGCCAGCAGTTCCCGGCCCCGGGCGAGTGAAAAACTGTTTTTT. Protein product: CASSSRPRASEKLFF. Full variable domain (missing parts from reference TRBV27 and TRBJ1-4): EAQVTQNPRYLITVTGKKLTVTCSQNMNHEYMSWYRQDPGLGLRQIYYSMNVEVTDKGDVPEGYKVSRKEKRNFPLILESPSPNQTSLYFCASSSRPRASEKLFFGSGTQLSVL.

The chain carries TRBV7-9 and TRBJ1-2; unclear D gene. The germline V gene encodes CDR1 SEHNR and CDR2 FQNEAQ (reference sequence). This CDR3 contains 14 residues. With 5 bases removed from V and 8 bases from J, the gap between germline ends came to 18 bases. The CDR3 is CASSATMLSSGYTF. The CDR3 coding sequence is TGTGCCAGCAGCGCCACGATGCTCTCTAGCGGCTACACCTTC.

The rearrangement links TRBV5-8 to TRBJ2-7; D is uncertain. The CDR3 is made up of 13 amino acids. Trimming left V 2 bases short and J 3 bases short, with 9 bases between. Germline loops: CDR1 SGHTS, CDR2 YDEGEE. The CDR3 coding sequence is TGTGCCAGCAGCTTACGGTTTAGCTACGAGCAGTACTTC. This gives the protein CASSLRFSYEQYF.

CDR3 sequence (DNA): TGTGCCAGCAGCACGACAGGGGACTATGGCTACACCTTC. Translating it yields CASSTTGDYGYTF. The chain combines TRBV6-6 with TRBJ1-2; 8 bases map to TRBD1. The germline CDR1 and CDR2 sequences are MNHNY and SVGAGI (reference sequence). V lost 6 bases and J lost 3; bases outside the gene matches: 3. The CDR3 extends over 13 amino acids.

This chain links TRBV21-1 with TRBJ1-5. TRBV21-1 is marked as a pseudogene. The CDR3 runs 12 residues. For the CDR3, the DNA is TGTGCCAGCAGCACGGGAAATCAGCCCCAGCATTTT. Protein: CASSTGNQPQHF.

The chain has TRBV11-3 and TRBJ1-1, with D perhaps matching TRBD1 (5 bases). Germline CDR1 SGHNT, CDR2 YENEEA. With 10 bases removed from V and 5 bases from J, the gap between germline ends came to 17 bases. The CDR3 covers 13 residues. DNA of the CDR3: TGTGCCACTAGCCTCGACCCAGGGACTGAAGCTTTCTTT. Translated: CATSLDPGTEAFF. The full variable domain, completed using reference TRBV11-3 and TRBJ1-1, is EAGVVQSPRYKIIEKKQPVAFWCNPISGHNTLYWYLQNLGQGPELLIRYENEEAVDDSQLPKDRFSAERLKGVDSTLKIQPAELGDSAVYLCATSLDPGTEAFFGQGTRLTVV.

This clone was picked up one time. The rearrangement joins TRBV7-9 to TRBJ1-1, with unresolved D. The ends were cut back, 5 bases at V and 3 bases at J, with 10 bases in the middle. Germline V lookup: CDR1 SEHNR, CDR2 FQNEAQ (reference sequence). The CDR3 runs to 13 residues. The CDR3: CASSRADYTEAFF. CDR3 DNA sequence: TGTGCCAGCAGCCGGGCAGATTACACTGAAGCTTTCTTT.

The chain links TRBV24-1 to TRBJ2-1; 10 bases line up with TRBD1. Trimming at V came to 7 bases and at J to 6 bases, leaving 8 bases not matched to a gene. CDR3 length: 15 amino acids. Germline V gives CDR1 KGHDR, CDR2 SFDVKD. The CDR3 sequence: CATSPRDRGGNEQFF. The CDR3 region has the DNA TGTGCCACCAGCCCCCGGGACAGGGGAGGCAATGAGCAGTTCTTC.

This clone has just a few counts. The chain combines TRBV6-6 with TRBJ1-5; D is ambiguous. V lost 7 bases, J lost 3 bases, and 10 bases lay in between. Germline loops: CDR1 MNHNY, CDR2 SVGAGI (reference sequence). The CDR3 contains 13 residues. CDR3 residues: CASTGVVNQPQHF. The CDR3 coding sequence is TGTGCCAGCACCGGAGTAGTCAATCAGCCCCAGCATTTT.

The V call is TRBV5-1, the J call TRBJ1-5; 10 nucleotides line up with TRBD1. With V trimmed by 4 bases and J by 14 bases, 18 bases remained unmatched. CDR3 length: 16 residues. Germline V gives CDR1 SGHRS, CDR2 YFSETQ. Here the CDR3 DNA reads TGCGCCAGCAGCAAACTATACGACAGGGGGCTTTATAATAAGCATTTT. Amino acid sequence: CASSKLYDRGLYNKHF.

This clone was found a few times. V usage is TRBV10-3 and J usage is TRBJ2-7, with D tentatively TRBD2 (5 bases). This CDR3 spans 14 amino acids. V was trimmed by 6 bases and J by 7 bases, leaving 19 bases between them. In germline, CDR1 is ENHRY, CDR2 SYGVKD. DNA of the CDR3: TGTGCCATCAGGAGGGATTCGACCCCCTGGGAGCAGTACTTC. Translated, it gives CAIRRDSTPWEQYF.

The CDR3 here is CASSPALTVFDEQYF. The DNA of the CDR3 is TGCGCCAGCAGCCCCGCATTGACAGTTTTCGACGAGCAGTACTTC. This chain uses TRBV5-1 with TRBJ2-7; D might be TRBD1 (5 bases). The CDR3 has 15 residues. Trimming removed 4 bases at V and 5 bases at J, with 19 bases between. Germline V gene sequence: CDR1 SGHRS, CDR2 YFSETQ.

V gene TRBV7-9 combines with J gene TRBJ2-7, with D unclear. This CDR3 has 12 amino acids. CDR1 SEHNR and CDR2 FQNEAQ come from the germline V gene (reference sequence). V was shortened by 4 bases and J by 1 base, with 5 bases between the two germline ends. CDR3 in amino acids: CASSSRSYEQYF. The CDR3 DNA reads TGTGCCAGCAGCTCGAGGTCCTACGAGCAGTACTTC. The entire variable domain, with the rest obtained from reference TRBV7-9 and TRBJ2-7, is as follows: DTGVSQNPRHKITKRGQNVTFRCDPISEHNRLYWYRQTLGQGPEFLTYFQNEAQLEKSRLLSDRFSAERPKGSFSTLEIQRTEQGDSAMYLCASSSRSYEQYFGPGTRLTVT.